The clone carrying this T cell receptor beta chain was counted between two and nine times. Its target is not known. PCR used 60 Vbeta primers and 13 Jbeta primers. The method was immunoSEQ multiplex PCR; TCRdb's version includes in-frame clones alone and lacks a portion of them. The sample contains 100,000 to 150,000 clones, more than 60% of which appear only once. The data stem from a study of cytomegalovirus exposure and HLA in healthy donors. V lost 6 bases to trimming and J lost 2 bases, with 8 bases between them. The germline V gene has CDR1 MNHEY and CDR2 SVGAGI. This CDR3 comprises 13 residues. Study results and caveats: The later analysis indicated that the majority of CMV-associated TCR beta chains appeared HLA-restricted. Sequencing depth roughly uniform across donors was assumed in presence/absence analyses.

Specimen: PBMCs. The origin of this receptor is a woman aged 50 to 60 in good health and CMV-seropositive. V usage is TRBV6-5 and J usage is TRBJ1-3, with D unresolved. CDR3 coding DNA: TGTGCCAGCAGGCGGAAGGCTGGAAACACCATATATTTT. Translated, it gives CASRRKAGNTIYF.